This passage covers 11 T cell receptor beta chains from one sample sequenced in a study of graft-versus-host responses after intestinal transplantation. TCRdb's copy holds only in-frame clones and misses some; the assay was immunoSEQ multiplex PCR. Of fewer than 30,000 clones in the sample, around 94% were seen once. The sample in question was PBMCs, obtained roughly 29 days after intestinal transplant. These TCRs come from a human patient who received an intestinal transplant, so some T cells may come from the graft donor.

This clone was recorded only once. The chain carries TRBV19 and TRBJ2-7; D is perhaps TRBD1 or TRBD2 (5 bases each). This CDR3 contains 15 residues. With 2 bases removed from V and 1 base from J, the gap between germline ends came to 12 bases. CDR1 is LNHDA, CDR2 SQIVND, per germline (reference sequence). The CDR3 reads CASSITGTGSYEQYF. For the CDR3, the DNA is TGTGCCAGTAGTATAACTGGGACGGGTTCCTACGAGCAGTACTTC.

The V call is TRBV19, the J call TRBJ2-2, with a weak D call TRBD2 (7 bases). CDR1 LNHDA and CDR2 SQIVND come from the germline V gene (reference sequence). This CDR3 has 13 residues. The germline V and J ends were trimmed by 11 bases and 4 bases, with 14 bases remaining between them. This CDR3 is CAVRGAPTGELFF. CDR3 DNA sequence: TGTGCCGTCCGGGGGGCCCCCACCGGGGAGCTGTTTTTT. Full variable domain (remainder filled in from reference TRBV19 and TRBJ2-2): DGGITQSPKYLFRKEGQNVTLSCEQNLNHDAMYWYRQDPGQGLRLIYYSQIVNDFQKGDIAEGYSVSREKKESFPLTVTSAQKNPTAFYLCAVRGAPTGELFFGEGSRLTVL.

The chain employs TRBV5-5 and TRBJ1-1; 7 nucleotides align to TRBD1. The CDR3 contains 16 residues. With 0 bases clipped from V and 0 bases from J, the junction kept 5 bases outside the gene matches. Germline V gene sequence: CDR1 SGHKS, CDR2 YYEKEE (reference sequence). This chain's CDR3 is CASSLDLQGLNTEAFF. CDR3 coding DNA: TGTGCCAGCAGCTTGGATCTACAGGGGCTGAACACTGAAGCTTTCTTT.

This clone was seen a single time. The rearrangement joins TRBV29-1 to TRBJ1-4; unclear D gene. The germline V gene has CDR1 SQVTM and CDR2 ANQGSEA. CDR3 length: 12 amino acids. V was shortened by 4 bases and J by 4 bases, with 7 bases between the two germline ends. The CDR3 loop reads CSVVRSNEKLFF. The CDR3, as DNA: TGCAGCGTTGTACGCAGTAATGAAAAACTGTTTTTT.

The CDR3, as DNA: TGTGCCTGGACCGGGCCGACAGGGCCTGGAAACACCATATATTTT. Translated: CAWTGPTGPGNTIYF. V and J are TRBV30 and TRBJ1-3, with 7 nucleotides matching TRBD1. Per the germline V gene, CDR1 is GTSNPN and CDR2 is SVGIG (reference sequence). The CDR3 runs to 15 residues. Losses at the gene ends were 4 bases for V and 2 bases for J; bases not matched to a gene: 8.

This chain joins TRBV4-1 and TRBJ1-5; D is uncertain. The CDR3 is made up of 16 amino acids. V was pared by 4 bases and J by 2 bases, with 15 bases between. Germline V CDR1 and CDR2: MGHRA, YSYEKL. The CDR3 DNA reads TGCGCCAGCAGCCGCCAGCCGTTAGAAGGCAATCAGCCCCAGCATTTT. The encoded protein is CASSRQPLEGNQPQHF.

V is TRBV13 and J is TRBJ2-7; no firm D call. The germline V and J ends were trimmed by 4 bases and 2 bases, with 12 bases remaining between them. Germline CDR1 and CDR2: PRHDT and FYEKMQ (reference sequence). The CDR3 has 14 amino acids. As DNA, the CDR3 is TGTGCCAGCAGCTCAACTCAGGAACCCTACGAGCAGTACTTC. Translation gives CASSSTQEPYEQYF. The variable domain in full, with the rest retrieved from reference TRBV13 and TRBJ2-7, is AAGVIQSPRHLIKEKRETATLKCYPIPRHDTVYWYQQGPGQDPQFLISFYEKMQSDKGSIPDRFSAQQFSDYHSELNMSSLELGDSALYFCASSSTQEPYEQYFGPGTRLTVT.

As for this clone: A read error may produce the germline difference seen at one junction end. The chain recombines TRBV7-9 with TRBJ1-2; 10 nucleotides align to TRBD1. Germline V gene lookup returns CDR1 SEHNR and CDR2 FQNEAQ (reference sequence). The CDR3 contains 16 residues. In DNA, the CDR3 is TGTACCAGCAGCTCCTACCTGTCCCGGGACAGGGGAGGCTACACCTTC. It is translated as CTSSSYLSRDRGGYTF.

DNA for the CDR3: TGTGCCTGGAGCTTGGACAGCCAAGCTTTCTTT. It translates to CAWSLDSQAFF. This chain uses TRBV30 with TRBJ1-1, with D perhaps matching TRBD1 (6 bases). The CDR3 is 11 amino acids. CDR1 is GTSNPN and CDR2 is SVGIG in the germline V gene (reference sequence). Between the trimmed V and J ends, which lost 3 bases and 9 bases, there was a span of 11 bases.

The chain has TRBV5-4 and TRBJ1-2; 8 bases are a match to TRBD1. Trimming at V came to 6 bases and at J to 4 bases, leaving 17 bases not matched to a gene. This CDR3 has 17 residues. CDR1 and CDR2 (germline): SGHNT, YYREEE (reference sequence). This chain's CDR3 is CASTSQARAGGLYGYTF. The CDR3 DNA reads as TGTGCCAGCACCTCCCAAGCCCGGGCAGGGGGCCTCTATGGCTACACCTTC.

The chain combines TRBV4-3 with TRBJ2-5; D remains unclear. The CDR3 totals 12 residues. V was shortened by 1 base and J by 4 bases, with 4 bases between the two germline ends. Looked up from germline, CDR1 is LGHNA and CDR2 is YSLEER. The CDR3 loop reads CASSQGGETQYF. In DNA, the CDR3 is TGCGCCAGCAGCCAAGGGGGAGAGACCCAGTACTTC.